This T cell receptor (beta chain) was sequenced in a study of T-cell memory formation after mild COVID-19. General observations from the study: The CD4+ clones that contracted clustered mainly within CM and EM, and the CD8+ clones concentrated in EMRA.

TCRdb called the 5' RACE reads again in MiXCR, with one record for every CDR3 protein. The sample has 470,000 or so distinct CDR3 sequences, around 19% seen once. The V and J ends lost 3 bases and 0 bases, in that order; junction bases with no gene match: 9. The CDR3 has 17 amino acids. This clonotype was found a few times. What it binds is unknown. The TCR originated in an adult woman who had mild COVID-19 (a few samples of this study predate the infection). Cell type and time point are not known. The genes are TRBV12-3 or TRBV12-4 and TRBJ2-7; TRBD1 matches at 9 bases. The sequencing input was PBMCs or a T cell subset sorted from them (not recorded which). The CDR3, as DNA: TGTGCCAGCAGTTTGTACAGGGGGCTCGACTCCTCCTACGAGCAGTACTTC. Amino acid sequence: CASSLYRGLDSSYEQYF.